Below are 32 T cell receptor beta chains sequenced from a single sample in a study of siplizumab effects on memory and regulatory T cells. Sequenced by immunoSEQ multiplex PCR; TCRdb stores in-frame clones only, minus some. The sample includes 70,000 to 90,000 clones, approximately 93% of them seen just once. Sequenced material: CD8+ T cells sorted from blood. These receptors originate from a human donor in good health.

J is TRBJ2-3 and V is TRBV7-9; D tentatively reads TRBD1 or TRBD2 (5 bases each). Trimming removed 5 bases from V and 0 bases from J, with 15 bases in between. Germline CDR1 reads SEHNR; CDR2 reads FQNEAQ (reference sequence). The CDR3 is 16 residues long. This chain's CDR3 is CASSTNRDLSTDTQYF. The CDR3 nucleotides are TGTGCCAGCAGCACCAACCGGGACCTAAGCACAGATACGCAGTATTTT. Full variable domain (missing parts from reference TRBV7-9 and TRBJ2-3): DTGVSQNPRHKITKRGQNVTFRCDPISEHNRLYWYRQTLGQGPEFLTYFQNEAQLEKSRLLSDRFSAERPKGSFSTLEIQRTEQGDSAMYLCASSTNRDLSTDTQYFGPGTRLTVL.

The chain is built from TRBV6-1 and TRBJ2-7; 10 bases line up with TRBD1. The V and J ends lost 6 bases and 6 bases, in that order; junction bases with no gene match: 8. CDR3 size: 14 residues. CDR1 is MNHNS and CDR2 is SASEGT in the germline V gene. As DNA, the CDR3 is TGTGCCAGCAGCCCCCGCGGGACAGGGGTCGAGCAGTACTTC. Amino acid sequence: CASSPRGTGVEQYF.

This rearrangement joins TRBV9 to TRBJ1-2; D ambiguous. CDR1 is SGDLS, CDR2 YYNGEE, per germline. The ends were cut back, 3 bases at V and 4 bases at J, with 4 bases in the middle. This CDR3 comprises 11 residues. CDR3 bases: TGTGCCAGCAGCGCCCTCTATGGCTACACCTTC. This gives the protein CASSALYGYTF.

The rearrangement uses TRBV19 and TRBJ1-5; 11 bases are a match to TRBD1. From germline, CDR1 is LNHDA and CDR2 SQIVND (reference sequence). V was clipped by 7 bases and J by 5 bases; unmatched bases: 7. This CDR3 has 15 amino acids. CDR3 protein: CASNPDRGQDQPQHF. CDR3 coding DNA: TGTGCCAGTAACCCGGACAGGGGGCAAGATCAGCCCCAGCATTTT.

The table lists this clone with a count of one. This chain connects TRBV18 to TRBJ1-6, with 7 bases matching TRBD1. V lost 6 bases to trimming and J lost 6 bases; unmatched junction nucleotides: 11. CDR1 is KGHSH and CDR2 is LQKENI in the germline V gene. The CDR3 totals 16 residues. The CDR3 protein is CASSPTGSSPNSPLHF. The CDR3 DNA reads TGTGCCAGCTCTCCGACAGGGTCCTCCCCTAATTCACCCCTCCACTTT.

This clone has a single count. This chain uses TRBV5-3 with TRBJ1-2; D call uncertain. TRBV5-3 falls under the ORF class, with uncertain function. V was pared by 4 bases and J by 4 bases, with 26 bases between. CDR3 length: 18 amino acids. Written as DNA, the CDR3 is TGTGCCAGAAGCCTCCTGCCCCAGGTTACAAGGAAAGGCTATGGCTACACCTTC. Its translation: CARSLLPQVTRKGYGYTF.

For the CDR3, the DNA is TGTGCCAGCAGCTTAGAGGGACAGGGAAATTCACCCCTCCACTTT. Its protein product is CASSLEGQGNSPLHF. This chain joins TRBV7-2 and TRBJ1-6; TRBD1 agrees at 9 bases. Germline V gene data show CDR1 as SGHTA and CDR2 as FQGNSA. The CDR3 has 15 amino acids. V shed 1 base, J shed 7 bases, and the junction held 2 bases outside the gene matches.

The genes are TRBV10-3 and TRBJ2-3, with 9 bases lining up with TRBD2. The CDR3 loop spans 14 amino acids. Per the germline V gene, CDR1 is ENHRY and CDR2 is SYGVKD. The V and J ends lost 10 bases and 2 bases, in that order; junction bases with no gene match: 7. The CDR3: CATALAGYTDTQYF. CDR3 nucleotides: TGTGCCACCGCTCTAGCGGGGTACACAGATACGCAGTATTTT.

The chain carries TRBV11-2 and TRBJ2-1, with 13 bases aligning to TRBD2. Trimming cost V 6 bases and J 2 bases; bases outside gene matches: 10. Per germline, CDR1 SGHAT and CDR2 FQNNGV. CDR3 size: 18 residues. Here the CDR3 DNA reads TGTGCCAGCAGTCGGACTAGCGGGGGTGACCCGACCTACAATGAGCAGTTCTTC. Its translation is CASSRTSGGDPTYNEQFF.

The rearrangement links TRBV9 to TRBJ1-2; no reliable D call. Trimming left V 3 bases short and J 3 bases short, with 9 bases between. Germline lookup yields CDR1 SGDLS and CDR2 YYNGEE. CDR3 size: 13 residues. CDR3 amino acids: CASSDAGYYGYTF. DNA of the CDR3: TGTGCCAGCAGCGACGCGGGGTACTATGGCTACACCTTC.

The V call is TRBV7-3, the J call TRBJ2-1; D ambiguous. Trimming removed 2 bases from V and 5 bases from J, with 10 bases in between. CDR3 length: 14 amino acids. CDR1 is SGHTA and CDR2 is FQGTGA in the germline V gene. The CDR3 loop reads CASSLGDSNNEQFF. Written as DNA, the CDR3 is TGTGCCAGCAGCTTAGGGGATTCCAACAATGAGCAGTTCTTC. Together with reference TRBV7-3 and TRBJ2-1, the CDR3 gives the full variable domain: GAGVSQTPSNKVTEKGKYVELRCDPISGHTALYWYRQSLGQGPEFLIYFQGTGAADDSGLPNDRFFAVRPEGSVSTLKIQRTERGDSAVYLCASSLGDSNNEQFFGPGTRLTVL.

This chain uses TRBV7-2 with TRBJ2-1; maybe TRBD1 (5 bases). The V gene's germline CDR1 is SGHTA and CDR2 FQGNSA. V gave up 1 base and J gave up 6 bases, with 7 bases separating them. The CDR3 length is 13 residues. The CDR3 DNA reads TGTGCCAGCAGCTTAGTAACAGGCAATGAGCAGTTCTTC. It is translated as CASSLVTGNEQFF.

The chain recombines TRBV27 with TRBJ2-1; 15 positions agree with TRBD2. Per germline, CDR1 MNHEY and CDR2 SMNVEV (reference sequence). This CDR3 is 16 amino acids long. The V and J ends lost 5 bases and 7 bases, in that order; junction bases with no gene match: 6. In DNA form, the CDR3 reads TGTGCCAGCAGTCGGACTAGCGGGGGGGTATGGAATGAGCAGTTCTTC. Its translation: CASSRTSGGVWNEQFF.

The chain employs TRBV6-5 and TRBJ2-5, with a possible D match to TRBD2 (5 bases). The CDR3 length is 12 residues. Looked up from germline, CDR1 is MNHEY and CDR2 is SVGAGI. The V gene lost 7 bases and the J gene lost 7 bases, with 13 bases spanning the gap. The DNA for the CDR3 is TGTGCCAGCACCGGCGGGTCCGGGACCCAGTACTTC. Its translation is CASTGGSGTQYF.

CDR3 nucleotide sequence: TGTGCCAGCAGACCGGAGGCGGGAGGCACAGATACGCAGTATTTT. Translated: CASRPEAGGTDTQYF. This chain links TRBV9 with TRBJ2-3; 7 nucleotides match TRBD2. The CDR3 has 15 amino acids. Trimming removed 5 bases from V and 1 base from J; junction bases left unmatched: 7. Per germline, CDR1 SGDLS and CDR2 YYNGEE.

The CDR3 protein is CASSSHGQGNEQFF. The CDR3 DNA is TGTGCCAGCAGCTCTCACGGACAGGGCAATGAGCAGTTCTTC. This rearrangement joins TRBV11-1 to TRBJ2-1; 8 bases agree with TRBD1. The CDR3 extends over 14 amino acids. Germline loops: CDR1 SGHAT, CDR2 FQDESV (reference sequence). V was pared by 4 bases and J by 6 bases, with 5 bases of the junction left unmatched. The whole variable domain, remainder taken from reference TRBV11-1 and TRBJ2-1, is EAEVAQSPRYKITEKSQAVAFWCDPISGHATLYWYRQILGQGPELLVQFQDESVVDDSQLPKDRFSAERLKGVDSTLKIQPAELGDSAMYLCASSSHGQGNEQFFGPGTRLTVL.

The chain employs TRBV5-4 and TRBJ1-1; perhaps TRBD1 as D (6 bases). The germline gives CDR1 SGHNT, CDR2 YYREEE (reference sequence). The ends were cut back, 6 bases at V and 3 bases at J, with 15 bases in the middle. CDR3 size: 14 residues. The CDR3 sequence: CASTQGGRDTEAFF. In nucleotides, the CDR3 is TGTGCCAGCACCCAAGGGGGGAGGGACACTGAAGCTTTCTTT.

The chain recombines TRBV15 with TRBJ2-3; perhaps TRBD2 as D (5 bases). This CDR3 has 14 amino acids. Trimming took 5 bases from V and 2 from J, leaving 11 bases between them. The germline V gene encodes CDR1 LNHNV and CDR2 YYDKDF (reference sequence). The DNA for the CDR3 is TGTGCCACCAGCCGGGAAGGTCCCACAGATACGCAGTATTTT. This encodes CATSREGPTDTQYF. The full variable domain, in which reference TRBV15 and TRBJ2-3 provide the parts outside the CDR3, is DAMVIQNPRYQVTQFGKPVTLSCSQTLNHNVMYWYQQKSSQAPKLLFHYYDKDFNNEADTPDNFQSRRPNTSFCFLDIRSPGLGDTAMYLCATSREGPTDTQYFGPGTRLTVL.

This clone has just one count. This chain links TRBV11-1 with TRBJ1-2; D call uncertain. The germline gives CDR1 SGHAT, CDR2 FQDESV (reference sequence). The CDR3 is 12 amino acids. V dropped 3 bases and J dropped 1 base, with 3 bases sitting between them. In DNA form, the CDR3 reads TGTGCCAGCAGCTTTAGTAACTATGGCTACACCTTC. Translated: CASSFSNYGYTF.

The chain joins TRBV5-1 to TRBJ1-1, with a tentative D call TRBD1 (5 bases). The V and J ends lost 4 bases and 4 bases respectively, with 11 bases between them. This CDR3 has 13 residues. Germline V lookup: CDR1 SGHRS, CDR2 YFSETQ. The CDR3 sequence is CASSTGGSTEAFF. Here the CDR3 DNA reads TGCGCCAGCAGCACCGGGGGTAGCACTGAAGCTTTCTTT.

The gene calls are TRBV27 and TRBJ2-1, with D perhaps TRBD1 (5 bases). CDR3 length equals 13 residues. Germline CDR1 and CDR2: MNHEY and SMNVEV (reference sequence). Deletions cut 3 bases from V and 7 bases from J, with 10 bases between. CDR3 protein: CASSLGPPNEQFF. CDR3 in DNA: TGTGCCAGCAGTTTGGGGCCCCCGAATGAGCAGTTCTTC.

The chain couples TRBV2 to TRBJ2-3; 8 nucleotides line up with TRBD2. CDR1 is SNHLY and CDR2 is FYNNEI in the germline V gene. The CDR3 loop spans 14 amino acids. J gave up 1 base and V 3 bases, and 0 bases lay outside the gene matches. The CDR3 DNA follows: TGTGCCAGCAGTGAGCGGGGGGGCACAGATACGCAGTATTTT. It translates to CASSERGGTDTQYF.

V gene TRBV27 combines with J gene TRBJ2-5; 7 bases agree with TRBD2. V lost 4 bases to trimming and J lost 0 bases; unmatched junction nucleotides: 5. Germline CDR1 MNHEY, CDR2 SMNVEV (reference sequence). This CDR3 region has 15 residues. The CDR3 DNA is TGTGCCAGCAGTTATGGACTAGACTACCAAGAGACCCAGTACTTC. As protein: CASSYGLDYQETQYF.

The chain couples TRBV4-1 to TRBJ1-1; D is ambiguous. This CDR3 has 14 amino acids. Germline V gene lookup returns CDR1 MGHRA and CDR2 YSYEKL. V lost 3 bases and J lost 8, with 16 bases in between. The CDR3 bases are TGCGCCAGCAGCCACGAAGTGCGGGTGTACGAAGCTTTCTTT. It encodes CASSHEVRVYEAFF.

CDR3 in DNA: TGTGCCAGCAGCTCCCTAGCGGATTCATCCTACGAGCAGTACTTC. Protein product: CASSSLADSSYEQYF. The gene calls are TRBV9 and TRBJ2-7, with TRBD2 matching 7 bases. The V gene end was trimmed by 4 bases and the J gene end by 1 base; junction bases not matched to a gene: 8. This CDR3 has 15 residues. The germline V gene has CDR1 SGDLS and CDR2 YYNGEE.

J is TRBJ2-1 and V is TRBV7-6; the match to TRBD2 covers 8 bases. Per germline, CDR1 SGHVS and CDR2 FNYEAQ. V shed 5 bases, J shed 8 bases, and the junction held 11 bases outside the gene matches. There are 15 residues in the CDR3. In nucleotides, the CDR3 is TGTGCCAGCAGCATGCTAGCGGGCCCCGGGGATGAGCAGTTCTTC. The encoded protein is CASSMLAGPGDEQFF.

J is TRBJ1-2 and V is TRBV9; D gene ambiguous. V shed 4 bases and J shed 0 bases, with 10 bases lying between them. The CDR3 runs 14 residues. Germline V CDR1 and CDR2: SGDLS, YYNGEE. The CDR3 nucleotides are TGTGCCAGCAGCCCCGGCGGAGCTAACTATGGCTACACCTTC. This sequence encodes CASSPGGANYGYTF. The variable domain in full, with the rest retrieved from reference TRBV9 and TRBJ1-2, is DSGVTQTPKHLITATGQRVTLRCSPRSGDLSVYWYQQSLDQGLQFLIQYYNGEERAKGNILERFSAQQFPDLHSELNLSSLELGDSALYFCASSPGGANYGYTFGSGTRLTVV.

V and J are TRBV4-3 and TRBJ2-1; D could derive from TRBD1 or TRBD2 (5 bases each). Germline lookup yields CDR1 LGHNA and CDR2 YSLEER. Trimming pared 4 bases from V and 0 bases from J, leaving 10 bases between. The CDR3 extends over 15 amino acids. CDR3 residues: CASSRDPSSYNEQFF. CDR3 bases: TGCGCCAGCAGCCGGGACCCGAGCTCCTACAATGAGCAGTTCTTC.

CDR3 bases: TGTGCCAGTAGCTTTGTGTGGGCCGGGACAGGGCTAAACAATGAGCAGTTCTTC. It yields the protein CASSFVWAGTGLNNEQFF. V is TRBV19 and J is TRBJ2-1, with TRBD1 identical over 9 bases. CDR1 and CDR2 from the germline V gene are LNHDA and SQIVND (reference sequence). CDR3 length equals 18 residues. Germline trimming cut 6 bases from V and 5 bases from J; bases unmatched to any gene: 17. The full variable domain, its missing parts supplied by reference TRBV19 and TRBJ2-1, is DGGITQSPKYLFRKEGQNVTLSCEQNLNHDAMYWYRQDPGQGLRLIYYSQIVNDFQKGDIAEGYSVSREKKESFPLTVTSAQKNPTAFYLCASSFVWAGTGLNNEQFFGPGTRLTVL.

The chain carries TRBV13 and TRBJ1-3; 9 bases align to TRBD1. The V gene's germline CDR1 is PRHDT and CDR2 FYEKMQ (reference sequence). CDR3 length equals 15 residues. After removal of 5 bases from V and 6 bases from J, the junction contained 8 bases not matched to a gene. The CDR3 here is CASSAGDREQNTIYF. The CDR3 DNA reads as TGTGCCAGCAGCGCCGGGGACAGGGAGCAAAACACCATATATTTT.

This rearrangement joins TRBV9 to TRBJ1-5, with 7 nucleotides matching TRBD1. Germline CDR1 and CDR2: SGDLS and YYNGEE. This CDR3 has 13 amino acids. The J segment lost 6 bases and the V segment lost 9 bases, leaving 9 bases of the junction unmatched. The CDR3, as DNA: TGTGCCACCGATCCTCCAGGGGGTCAGCCCCAGCATTTT. This codes for CATDPPGGQPQHF.

The V call is TRBV19, the J call TRBJ1-2; no definite D call. V shed 3 bases and J shed 2 bases, with 10 bases lying between them. Germline V gene lookup returns CDR1 LNHDA and CDR2 SQIVND (reference sequence). The CDR3 totals 14 residues. The CDR3 spells CASSMSVVNYGYTF. The CDR3, as DNA: TGTGCCAGTAGTATGTCCGTGGTGAACTATGGCTACACCTTC.